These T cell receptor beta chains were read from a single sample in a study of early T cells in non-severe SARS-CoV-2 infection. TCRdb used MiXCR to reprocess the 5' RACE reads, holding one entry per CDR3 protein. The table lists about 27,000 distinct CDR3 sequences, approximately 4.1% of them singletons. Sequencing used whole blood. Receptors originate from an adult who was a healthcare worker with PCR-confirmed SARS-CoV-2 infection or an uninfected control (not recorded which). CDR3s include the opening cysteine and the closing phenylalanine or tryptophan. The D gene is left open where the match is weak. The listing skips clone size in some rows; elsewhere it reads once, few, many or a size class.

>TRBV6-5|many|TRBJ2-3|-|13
TGTGCCAGCAGTTACCGCAGGACGGATACGCAGTATTTT
CASSYRRTDTQYF
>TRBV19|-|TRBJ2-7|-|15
TGTGCCAGTAGCAAGATGGGGGGGCGCTTCGTCGAGCAGTACTTC
CASSKMGGRFVEQYF
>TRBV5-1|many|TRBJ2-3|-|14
TGCGCCAGCAGCTTACACCCTGCTACAGATACGCAGTATTTT
CASSLHPATDTQYF
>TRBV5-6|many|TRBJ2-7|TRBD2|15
TGTGCCAGCAGCTTCCCCCCAGGACTAGCCTTCGAGCAGTACTTC
CASSFPPGLAFEQYF
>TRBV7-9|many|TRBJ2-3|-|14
TGTGCCAGCAGCCCGACTAGGGCCACAGATACGCAGTATTTT
CASSPTRATDTQYF
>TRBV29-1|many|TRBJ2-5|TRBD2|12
TGCAGCGCCAGCGGGAAGGAAGAGACCCAGTACTTC
CSASGKEETQYF
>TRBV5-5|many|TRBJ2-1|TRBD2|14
TGTGCCAGCCTACTAGCGGATCTCTACAATGAGCAGTTCTTC
CASLLADLYNEQFF
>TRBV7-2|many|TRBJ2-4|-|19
TGTGCCAGCAGCTTAAACCGGGGGGCCACTCTAAGATGGCAAAACATTCAGTACTTC
CASSLNRGATLRWQNIQYF
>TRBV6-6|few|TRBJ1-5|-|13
TGTGCCAGCAGTTACTCGGGGGATCAGCCCCAGCATTTT
CASSYSGDQPQHF
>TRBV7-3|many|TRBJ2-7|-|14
TGTGCCAGCAGCGCATCCGGGGGCCGAGGGGAGCAGTACTTC
CASSASGGRGEQYF
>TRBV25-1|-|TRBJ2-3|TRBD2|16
TGTGCCAGCAGGGCTGGACTAGCGGGAGGCACAGATACGCAGTATTTT
CASRAGLAGGTDTQYF
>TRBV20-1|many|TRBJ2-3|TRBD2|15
TGCAGTGCAAACGGACTAGCGGGAAACAAAGTGGCGCAGTATTTT
CSANGLAGNKVAQYF
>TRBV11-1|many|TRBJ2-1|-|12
TGTGCCAGCAGGGGGCAAGAGGCTCTGCCGTTCTTC
CASRGQEALPFF
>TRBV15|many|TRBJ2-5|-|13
TGTGCCACCAGCAGACCTGGGGGAGAGACCCAGTACTTC
CATSRPGGETQYF
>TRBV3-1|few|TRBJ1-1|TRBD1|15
TGTGCCAGCAGCCAATCCCGAGACAGGGGCACCGAAGCTTTCTTT
CASSQSRDRGTEAFF
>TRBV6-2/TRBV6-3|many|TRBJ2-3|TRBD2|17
TGTGCCAGCAGTTACTCGAGACCGGGAGGGCCGAGAGATACGCAGTATTTT
CASSYSRPGGPRDTQYF
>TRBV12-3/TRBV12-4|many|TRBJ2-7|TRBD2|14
TGTGCCAGCAGTACACTAGCGGGAGCTAACGAGCAGTACTTC
CASSTLAGANEQYF
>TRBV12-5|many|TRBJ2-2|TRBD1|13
TGTGCTAGTGGTTTGGAGACAGGGACGGGGCTGTTTTTT
CASGLETGTGLFF
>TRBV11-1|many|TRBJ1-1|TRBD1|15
TGTGCCAGCAGCTATGGACAGGGCATGAACACTGAAGCTTTCTTT
CASSYGQGMNTEAFF
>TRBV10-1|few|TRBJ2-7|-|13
TGCGCCAGCAGTCCGACATTCTCCTACGAGCAGTACTTC
CASSPTFSYEQYF
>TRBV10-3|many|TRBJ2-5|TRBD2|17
TGTGCCATCAGCGGACCCCTACTAGCGGGAGGGCCGGAGACCCAGTACTTC
CAISGPLLAGGPETQYF
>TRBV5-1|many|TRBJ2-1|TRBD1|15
TGCGCCAGCAGCCCTAACTCAGGGGGCTGGAATGAGCAGTTCTTC
CASSPNSGGWNEQFF